This T cell receptor (beta chain) was sequenced in a study of early T cells in non-severe SARS-CoV-2 infection. Study context: Sequencing input comprised bulk RNA from unsorted whole blood; chain pairing was not available. Study-level points and caveats: In VDJdb matching, anti-spike CD8 responses were favored while private and CD4 specificities went missing.

Individual cDNA molecules carried attached unique molecular identifiers. TCRdb re-called the 5' RACE reads with MiXCR, one entry per CDR3 protein. Of 100,000 to 150,000 distinct CDR3 sequences listed, around 14% were seen once; the top ten hold less than 25%. This clonotype was seen at least ten times. Antigen specificity is unknown. CDR3 length equals 17 residues. The germline gives CDR1 SGDLS, CDR2 YYNGEE. V shed 2 bases and J 3 bases; nucleotides not matched to a gene: 8. The J gene is TRBJ2-3, the V gene TRBV9; 11 bases agree with TRBD1. This clonotype was sampled from an adult who was a healthcare worker with PCR-confirmed SARS-CoV-2 infection or an uninfected control (not recorded which). The specimen was whole blood. For the CDR3, the DNA is TGTGCCAGCAGCGTGGCCGGGACAGGGGGTCCGACAGATACGCAGTATTTT. As protein: CASSVAGTGGPTDTQYF.